This TCR beta chain is from a study of blood T cell repertoires in COVID-19. Study-level information: Samples representing acute and convalescent COVID-19 were sourced from the United States, Italy and Spain. T cells, B-cell-depleted T cells, or PBMCs supplied cDNA or gDNA.

Original handling: Amplification with reference gene primers provided the estimates of nucleated cell counts. Sequenced by immunoSEQ multiplex PCR; TCRdb stores in-frame clones only, minus some. D and trimming come from the DNA, and the V and J calls and clone size come from that table. Here the sample spans about 340,000 clones, approximately 86% being singletons. Recruited during active infection, patients (from Seattle) were subsequently followed longitudinally. Germline assignment: CDR1 LNHDA and CDR2 SQIVND (reference sequence). V trimming: 6 bases; J trimming: 1 base; junction bases outside the gene matches: 7. The CDR3 covers 16 residues.

The genes are TRBV19 and TRBJ2-1, with 9 positions matching TRBD2. The receptor's source is a woman aged 60-75 years with COVID-19, enrolled during active disease. The sequencing input was peripheral blood. The CDR3 nucleotides read TGTGCCAGTAGGGCAGCTAGCGGGGCATCCTACAATGAGCAGTTCTTC. It encodes CASRAASGASYNEQFF.